The 15 T cell receptor beta chains below were found in one sample sequenced in a study of cytomegalovirus exposure and HLA in healthy donors (dated by TCRdb to 2016 to 2017). The library was produced with the immunoSEQ multiplex PCR assay. The multiplex PCR relied on a mix of 60 forward primers for TCR Vbeta segments and 13 reverse primers for TCR Jbeta segments. The table comes from immuneACCESS by way of TCRdb, which keeps in-frame sequences with V and J called. Part of the clones is missing from these tables; in studies checked, under half for an unresolved V gene and the rest for unknown reasons. Per the sample table, the count is over 45,000 clones. The ten most abundant clones make up 2% to 2.5% of the sample. The sequencing sample was made of PBMCs. Receptor source: a woman between 18 and 29 years old in good health and CMV-seronegative.

J is TRBJ2-5 and V is TRBV7-9, with a weak D call TRBD2 (5 bases). The CDR3 covers 12 residues. The germline gives CDR1 SEHNR, CDR2 FQNEAQ (reference sequence). Trimming left V 2 bases short and J 4 bases short, with 5 bases between. The DNA for the CDR3 is TGTGCCAGCAGCTTAAGCGGAGAGACCCAGTACTTC. It translates to CASSLSGETQYF.

The chain has TRBV13 and TRBJ2-3; 8 positions match TRBD2. The CDR3 extends over 13 amino acids. Germline CDR1 reads PRHDT; CDR2 reads FYEKMQ (reference sequence). Germline trimming cut 5 bases from V and 4 bases from J; bases unmatched to any gene: 2. The CDR3 sequence: CASSGLAADTQYF. Here the CDR3 DNA reads TGTGCCAGCAGCGGACTAGCCGCAGATACGCAGTATTTT.

The chain joins TRBV4-2 to TRBJ2-7, with 9 positions matching TRBD2. CDR1 and CDR2 (germline): LGHNA, YNFKEQ. J was trimmed by 2 bases and V by 2 bases; bases with no gene match: 7. The CDR3 is made up of 16 amino acids. The CDR3 DNA follows: TGTGCCAGCAGCCAAACGGCGGGAGGGCCGCCCTACGAGCAGTACTTC. Translated, it gives CASSQTAGGPPYEQYF.

The V and J genes are TRBV15 and TRBJ1-2, with D perhaps TRBD1 (5 bases). Trimming cost V 0 bases and J 6 bases, with 14 bases left between them. The CDR3 is 15 amino acids. Germline V gene sequence: CDR1 LNHNV, CDR2 YYDKDF (reference sequence). For the CDR3, the DNA is TGTGCCACCAGCAGAGATCCGGGGGGTAGAAATGGCTACACCTTC. Translated: CATSRDPGGRNGYTF.

The chain recombines TRBV2 with TRBJ1-2; D remains ambiguous. This CDR3 has 11 amino acids. Trimming removed 7 bases at V and 5 bases at J, with 8 bases between. CDR1 is SNHLY and CDR2 is FYNNEI in the germline V gene. The CDR3 region has the DNA TGTGCCAGCAATTGGAGATATGGCTACACCTTC. Protein: CASNWRYGYTF.

This rearrangement joins TRBV7-9 to TRBJ2-1, with unresolved D. The CDR3 contains 13 residues. V was shortened by 1 base and J by 9 bases, with 10 bases between the two germline ends. Germline V CDR1 and CDR2: SEHNR, FQNEAQ (reference sequence). The CDR3 nucleotides are TGTGCCAGCAGCTTAGGCCACAATGGTGAGCAGTTCTTC. It codes for CASSLGHNGEQFF.

The genes are TRBV5-1 and TRBJ2-7; D is possibly TRBD1 (6 bases). The CDR3 has 20 residues. V shed 4 bases and J shed 5 bases, with 34 bases lying between them. The germline V gene encodes CDR1 SGHRS and CDR2 YFSETQ. CDR3 amino acids: CASSRLPNRVGLPPTHEQYF. In DNA, the CDR3 is TGCGCCAGCAGCCGACTGCCTAACAGGGTCGGCTTGCCCCCCACCCACGAGCAGTACTTC.

J is TRBJ2-7 and V is TRBV9; D gene uncertain. The CDR3 is 13 residues long. Germline V gene sequence: CDR1 SGDLS, CDR2 YYNGEE. The germline V and J ends were trimmed by 3 bases and 7 bases, with 14 bases remaining between them. CDR3 amino acids: CASSAAPAREQYF. CDR3 nucleotide sequence: TGTGCCAGCAGCGCCGCCCCCGCGAGGGAGCAGTACTTC.

The chain has TRBV29-1 and TRBJ2-7; D might be TRBD1 (5 bases). Looked up from germline, CDR1 is SQVTM and CDR2 is ANQGSEA. Trimming stripped 5 bases from V and 2 bases from J, with 19 bases between. This CDR3 comprises 15 residues. The CDR3 loop is CSVWARVDFTYEQYF. The CDR3 DNA reads TGCAGCGTTTGGGCCAGGGTCGACTTCACCTACGAGCAGTACTTC.

The chain carries TRBV5-1 and TRBJ2-3; D unresolved. CDR1 SGHRS and CDR2 YFSETQ come from the germline V gene. The V end was cut by 4 bases, the J end by 6 bases, with 6 bases between. The CDR3 sequence is 11 residues long. Here the CDR3 reads CASSLADTQYF. CDR3 nucleotides: TGCGCCAGCAGCCTGGCGGATACGCAGTATTTT.

This chain connects TRBV2 to TRBJ2-7; 11 bases are shared with TRBD1. The junction had 6 bases not matched to a gene; V was cut back by 5 bases and J by 3 bases. The CDR3 extends over 15 amino acids. Germline V gene data show CDR1 as SNHLY and CDR2 as FYNNEI. CDR3 in DNA: TGTGCCAGCAGTTATGGGACAGGGGGAGTCTACGAGCAGTACTTC. It yields the protein CASSYGTGGVYEQYF.

The chain links TRBV7-2 to TRBJ1-2, with TRBD1 as a possible D gene (6 bases). Trimming stripped 5 bases from V and 8 bases from J, with 15 bases between. This CDR3 is 13 amino acids long. Per the germline V gene, CDR1 is SGHTA and CDR2 is FQGNSA. The DNA for the CDR3 is TGTGCCAGCAGCCGCAGGGGCTCCGAGGGCTACACCTTC. This codes for CASSRRGSEGYTF.

The chain couples TRBV12-5 to TRBJ2-7; 7 bases are a match to TRBD1. Trimming took 1 base from V and 0 from J; bases not matched to a gene: 3. The CDR3 is 15 amino acids. From germline, CDR1 is LGHNT and CDR2 FRNRAP. The CDR3 reads CASGLGTGSSYEQYF. In DNA, the CDR3 is TGTGCTAGTGGTTTGGGGACAGGCAGCTCCTACGAGCAGTACTTC.

The CDR3 nucleotides read TGTGCCAGCAGTTACAGCATTAGCTCCTATAATTCACCCCTCCACTTT. The encoded protein is CASSYSISSYNSPLHF. The chain couples TRBV6-5 to TRBJ1-6; D not resolved. This CDR3 is 16 amino acids long. Germline CDR1 and CDR2: MNHEY and SVGAGI. Trimming stripped 2 bases from V and 0 bases from J, with 8 bases between.

The chain couples TRBV11-2 to TRBJ2-7; D perhaps matches TRBD2 (6 bases). CDR3 size: 14 residues. Germline V gene data show CDR1 as SGHAT and CDR2 as FQNNGV. V lost 5 bases to trimming and J lost 2 bases, with 13 bases between them. CDR3 residues: CASSPQSGAYEQYF. In DNA form, the CDR3 reads TGTGCCAGCAGCCCCCAGTCGGGGGCCTACGAGCAGTACTTC.